A selection of T cell receptor beta chains follows, all from one sample in a study of T-cell reconstitution after alpha-beta-depleted transplantation in children. MiXCR, applied by TCRdb to the PCR reads, yields one record per CDR3 protein. This table holds approximately 400,000 distinct CDR3 sequences, roughly a tenth found once. Source: PBMCs from the stem cell graft donor, taken from the stem cell graft. The receptors were sampled from a human donor who donated a stem cell graft to a child with acute myeloid leukemia. The CDR3 runs from the conserved cysteine through the conserved F or W. A D gene is named only where the DNA matches it firmly. Rows give clone size only sometimes, using once, few, many, or a class for an expanded clone.

clone size	V gene	D gene	J gene	CDR3 DNA	CDR3 protein
.	TRBV25-1	TRBD2	TRBJ2-5	TGTGCCAGCAGTGAGGGACTAGCGGGAGTGGAGACCCAGTACTTC	CASSEGLAGVETQYF
.	TRBV20-1	.	TRBJ2-3	TGCAGTGCTAGAGCTGATGGAGGTTGGGGAGATACGCAGTATTTT	CSARADGGWGDTQYF
many	TRBV20-1	.	TRBJ2-1	TGCAGTGCTAGAGAGGGGGCTCGGGAGCAGTTCTTC	CSAREGAREQFF
.	TRBV18	.	TRBJ1-4	TGTGCCAGCTCACCGGAAGCAGTCCCGGGGGAAAAACTGTTTTTT	CASSPEAVPGEKLFF
.	TRBV7-9	.	TRBJ2-3	TGTGCCAGCAGCTATAGACGCTCGGGGGCCCACACAGATACGCAGTATTTT	CASSYRRSGAHTDTQYF
few	TRBV11-2	.	TRBJ2-2	TGTGCCAGCAGCTTAGGGACGTTCGCGAACACCGGGGAGCTGTTTTTT	CASSLGTFANTGELFF
few	TRBV20-1	.	TRBJ2-3	TGCAGTGCTAGTCCCGGATCTAGCACAGATACGCAGTATTTT	CSASPGSSTDTQYF
.	TRBV7-9	.	TRBJ1-2	TGTGCCAGCAGCTTTACCGGGACGGATTTCCGGGGCTACACCTTC	CASSFTGTDFRGYTF
few	TRBV20-1	.	TRBJ2-6	TGCAGTGCAACCTCCGACAGTTCTGGGGCCAACGTCCTGACTTTC	CSATSDSSGANVLTF
many	TRBV9	.	TRBJ1-1	TGTGCCAGCAGCGTAGCGGGGGTCCAGAACACTGAAGCTTTCTTT	CASSVAGVQNTEAFF
.	TRBV20-1	TRBD1	TRBJ1-1	TGCAGTGCTCGGGAGGACAGGGGGCTTGGCACTGAAGCTTTCTTT	CSAREDRGLGTEAFF
.	TRBV20-1	.	TRBJ2-7	TGCAGTGCTAAAGACCAGGGCGTCGGCTACGAGCAGTACTTC	CSAKDQGVGYEQYF
few	TRBV20-1	TRBD1	TRBJ1-1	TGCAGTGCTTCCAGGGGGATTGGCACTGAAGCTTTCTTT	CSASRGIGTEAFF
few	TRBV20-1	.	TRBJ2-1	TGCAGTGCTAGAAAGGGGACACTTCTCAATGAGCAGTTCTTC	CSARKGTLLNEQFF
.	TRBV7-8	TRBD1	TRBJ2-1	TGTGCCAGCAGCTTAAGACAGGGGAACTACAATGAGCAGTTCTTC	CASSLRQGNYNEQFF
many	TRBV20-1	TRBD2	TRBJ2-5	TGCAGCGCAGGAGCGGGAGTGAGGGAGACCCAGTACTTC	CSAGAGVRETQYF
few	TRBV3-1	.	TRBJ2-3	TGTGCCAGCAGCCAAGATGCAGGGGATACGCAGTATTTT	CASSQDAGDTQYF
.	TRBV20-1	.	TRBJ2-5	TGCAGTGGGGACGGAGGCCTAGGGACCCAGTACTTC	CSGDGGLGTQYF
.	TRBV12-3/TRBV12-4	.	TRBJ2-1	TGTGCCAGCAGTTTCGCGGTGCGTGAGCAGTTCTTC	CASSFAVREQFF
.	TRBV29-1	.	TRBJ2-3	TGCAGCGTTGTAAATTCCGGGGGCCGCACAGATACGCAGTATTTT	CSVVNSGGRTDTQYF
many	TRBV7-9	.	TRBJ2-1	TGTGCCAGCAGCCCCTGGAGCTCCTACAATGAGCAGTTCTTC	CASSPWSSYNEQFF
many	TRBV3-1	.	TRBJ1-1	TGTGCCAGCAGTACGGGTGCTGAAGCTTTCTTT	CASSTGAEAFF
.	TRBV7-6	.	TRBJ2-5	TGTGCCAGCAGCCTGGGATTTTTTGGAGAGACCCAGTACTTC	CASSLGFFGETQYF